This T cell receptor beta chain was retrieved from a study of human T cells and chemical hapten exposure. Time point of the sample: pre-sensitization, week 0. The treatment here: therapeutic diphenylcyclopropenone sensitization with weekly scalp DPC. CDR1 is DFQATT, CDR2 SNEGSKA, per germline (reference sequence). This CDR3 spans 14 amino acids. Losses at the gene ends were 3 bases for V and 3 bases for J; bases not matched to a gene: 6. This clonotype came up a few times. TCRdb fed the RACE reads into MiXCR, producing one record per CDR3 protein. The table has under 300,000 distinct CDR3 sequences, around 7% seen once; the top ten hold approximately 1.2%.

Sample: whole blood, taken in connection with sensitization to the hapten diphenylcyclopropenone (DPC). The receptor comes from a man aged 18 to 30 with alopecia areata. Some clones in this sample may be carry-over from other donors' samples. The rearrangement links TRBV20-1 to TRBJ1-1, with TRBD1 identical over 8 bases. This CDR3 reads CSASPGGAYTEAFF. CDR3 in DNA: TGCAGTGCTAGCCCAGGGGGCGCTTACACTGAAGCTTTCTTT.